The 31 T cell receptor beta chains in this list originate from one sample, sequenced in a study of OX40 agonist ivuxolimab in advanced cancers. TCRdb's copy holds only in-frame clones and misses some; the assay was immunoSEQ multiplex PCR. The sample lists about 100,000 clones; over 75% were seen once. This material consisted of CD4+ or CD8+ T cells sorted from blood, taken in a trial of the OX40 agonist ivuxolimab. The receptors derive from an adult with an advanced solid tumor such as melanoma, head and neck, liver or kidney cancer.

The chain links TRBV28 to TRBJ2-7; D call uncertain. Germline V gene data show CDR1 as MDHEN and CDR2 as SYDVKM. This CDR3 spans 13 amino acids. V was pared by 4 bases and J by 2 bases, with 9 bases between. CDR3 sequence: CASSSPLAYEQYF. The CDR3 region has the DNA TGTGCCAGCAGTTCCCCGCTAGCCTACGAGCAGTACTTC.

J is TRBJ2-1 and V is TRBV30, with 9 bases that match TRBD2. CDR1 is GTSNPN, CDR2 SVGIG, per germline (reference sequence). J was trimmed by 4 bases and V by 3 bases; bases with no gene match: 4. There are 14 residues in the CDR3. The CDR3 coding sequence is TGTGCCTGGAGCCCGGGACTAGCATACAATGAGCAGTTCTTC. Translated: CAWSPGLAYNEQFF.

In the case of this clone: In the same sample, other DNA sequences code for this CDR3. The chain links TRBV5-1 to TRBJ1-1; the D gene is possibly TRBD1 (6 bases). CDR1 is SGHRS, CDR2 YFSETQ, per germline. The CDR3 loop spans 14 amino acids. Trimming removed 0 bases at V and 5 bases at J, with 11 bases between. The CDR3 sequence is CASSLAGGPTEAFF. DNA of the CDR3: TGCGCCAGCAGCTTGGCCGGGGGGCCGACTGAAGCTTTCTTT.

The chain recombines TRBV2 with TRBJ2-3; no reliable D call. The CDR3 loop spans 11 amino acids. V lost 1 base, J lost 7 bases, and 3 bases lay in between. The germline gives CDR1 SNHLY, CDR2 FYNNEI. In DNA form, the CDR3 reads TGTGCCAGCAGTGAAGAATATACGCAGTATTTT. It yields the protein CASSEEYTQYF. Complete variable domain (other parts from reference TRBV2 and TRBJ2-3): EPEVTQTPSHQVTQMGQEVILRCVPISNHLYFYWYRQILGQKVEFLVSFYNNEISEKSEIFDDQFSVERPDGSNFTLKIRSTKLEDSAMYFCASSEEYTQYFGPGTRLTVL.

The V gene is TRBV5-1, the J gene TRBJ2-3, with a possible D match to TRBD1 (7 bases). The CDR3 is 16 amino acids. V dropped 2 bases and J dropped 3 bases, with 16 bases sitting between them. Germline V CDR1 and CDR2: SGHRS, YFSETQ. CDR3 in amino acids: CASSLWRGLLTDTQYF. CDR3 in DNA: TGCGCCAGCAGCTTATGGAGGGGGCTGCTGACAGATACGCAGTATTTT.

J is TRBJ2-5 and V is TRBV2, with D hard to call. V lost 7 bases to trimming and J lost 5 bases, with 11 bases between them. The CDR3 loop spans 12 amino acids. Germline CDR1 reads SNHLY; CDR2 reads FYNNEI. The CDR3 DNA sequence: TGTGCCAGCAACAAACGTGGTGAGACCCAGTACTTC. This translates into CASNKRGETQYF.

This chain uses TRBV9 with TRBJ1-1; D remains ambiguous. This CDR3 is 13 amino acids long. Trimming took 3 bases from V and 6 from J, leaving 12 bases between them. Germline loops: CDR1 SGDLS, CDR2 YYNGEE. Here the CDR3 DNA reads TGTGCCAGCAGCGCTATATTAAGTGCTGAAGCTTTCTTT. Translating gives CASSAILSAEAFF. Based on the CDR3 plus reference TRBV9 and TRBJ1-1, the full variable domain is DSGVTQTPKHLITATGQRVTLRCSPRSGDLSVYWYQQSLDQGLQFLIQYYNGEERAKGNILERFSAQQFPDLHSELNLSSLELGDSALYFCASSAILSAEAFFGQGTRLTVV.

This clone appeared once. This chain links TRBV5-1 with TRBJ2-1, with D possibly being TRBD2 (6 bases). CDR1 is SGHRS and CDR2 is YFSETQ in the germline V gene. The CDR3 extends over 13 amino acids. V lost 5 bases and J lost 8, with 14 bases in between. The CDR3 region has the DNA TGCGCCAGCAGGCGGGACCTCTATGATGAGCAGTTCTTC. This codes for CASRRDLYDEQFF.

The V and J genes are TRBV6-1 and TRBJ2-2; D gene uncertain. V was trimmed by 3 bases and J by 7 bases, leaving 12 bases between them. The CDR3 is made up of 14 amino acids. Germline V gene sequence: CDR1 MNHNS, CDR2 SASEGT. DNA for the CDR3: TGTGCCAGCAGTGAGTTAGGGTGGATCGGGGAGCTGTTTTTT. Protein product: CASSELGWIGELFF.

The rearrangement joins TRBV19 to TRBJ2-4; perhaps TRBD1 as D (6 bases). V lost 7 bases to trimming and J lost 4 bases, with 14 bases between them. This CDR3 is built from 14 residues. CDR1 is LNHDA, CDR2 SQIVND, per germline (reference sequence). The CDR3 loop is CASIGSGQKNIQYF. The CDR3 DNA reads TGTGCCAGTATAGGGAGTGGACAGAAAAACATTCAGTACTTC.

In its sample, this clone was seen a few times. V and J are TRBV9 and TRBJ1-1; the D is unclear. CDR1 is SGDLS, CDR2 YYNGEE, per germline. The V end was cut by 4 bases, the J end by 1 base, with 11 bases between. CDR3 length equals 14 residues. CDR3 in DNA: TGTGCCAGCAGCCTCGCCCCCTCGAACACTGAAGCTTTCTTT. It specifies CASSLAPSNTEAFF.

This clone has a handful of counts. The genes are TRBV7-5 and TRBJ2-6; the D segment call TRBD1 is taken from the table without a DNA check. TRBV7-5 is a documented pseudogene. The CDR3 is 17 residues long. CDR3 coding DNA: TGTGTCAGAAGCTTAGGGACCAGGGGGCCTGGGGCCAACGTCCTGACTTTC. Protein product: CVRSLGTRGPGANVLTF.

The gene calls are TRBV5-1 and TRBJ1-1, with D possibly matching TRBD1 (6 bases). V lost 0 bases to trimming and J lost 7 bases, with 13 bases between them. Germline V gives CDR1 SGHRS, CDR2 YFSETQ. The CDR3 is 14 amino acids. The CDR3 sequence is CASSLVGDRFEAFF. DNA of the CDR3: TGCGCCAGCAGCTTGGTGGGAGACAGGTTTGAAGCTTTCTTT.

This clone showed up just once. The chain recombines TRBV30 with TRBJ1-2; TRBD1 matches at 10 bases. CDR1 is GTSNPN, CDR2 SVGIG, per germline (reference sequence). This CDR3 is 14 amino acids long. With 1 base clipped from V and 13 bases from J, the junction kept 12 bases outside the gene matches. The DNA for the CDR3 is TGTGCCTGGAGTGGATCTACCGGGACAGGGGTTGGCACCTTC. Protein sequence: CAWSGSTGTGVGTF.

This clone was observed a single time. The chain joins TRBV4-1 to TRBJ2-7, with TRBD2 matching over 8 bases. The germline gives CDR1 MGHRA, CDR2 YSYEKL. The CDR3 loop spans 14 amino acids. J lost 6 bases, V lost 4 bases, and 8 bases had no gene match. The CDR3 region has the DNA TGCGCCAGCAGCCGGGCGGGAGGTTATGGCGAGCAGTACTTC. Translated, it gives CASSRAGGYGEQYF.

This chain links TRBV19 with TRBJ1-2; 12 positions agree with TRBD1. This CDR3 region has 17 residues. Losses at the gene ends were 6 bases for V and 5 bases for J; bases not matched to a gene: 13. Germline V gene sequence: CDR1 LNHDA, CDR2 SQIVND (reference sequence). CDR3 sequence reads: CASRGIQTGQGAYGYTF. CDR3 DNA sequence: TGTGCCAGTAGGGGGATTCAAACGGGACAGGGGGCTTATGGCTACACCTTC.

This clone was counted a single time. The gene calls are TRBV6-5 and TRBJ1-5; maybe TRBD1 (6 bases). V lost 6 bases, J lost 4 bases, and 13 bases lay in between. Germline CDR1 reads MNHEY; CDR2 reads SVGAGI. The CDR3 has 14 residues. CDR3 sequence: CASRATGPNQPQHF. In DNA, the CDR3 is TGTGCCAGCAGGGCGACAGGACCAAATCAGCCCCAGCATTTT.

The chain has TRBV5-4 and TRBJ2-7, with TRBD2 matching over 8 bases. After removal of 4 bases from V and 2 bases from J, the junction contained 8 bases not matched to a gene. The CDR3 has 15 amino acids. Germline CDR1 and CDR2: SGHNT and YYREEE (reference sequence). The CDR3 is CASSPSGGRTYEQYF. For the CDR3, the DNA is TGTGCCAGCAGCCCATCGGGCGGGAGGACCTACGAGCAGTACTTC.

This chain joins TRBV6-6 and TRBJ1-5, with D uncertain. V lost 5 bases and J lost 3, with 14 bases in between. The CDR3 totals 15 residues. CDR1 is MNHNY, CDR2 SVGAGI, per germline (reference sequence). CDR3 DNA sequence: TGTGCCAGCAGTCCCAGCGGACGGATCAATCAGCCCCAGCATTTT. This gives the protein CASSPSGRINQPQHF.

This chain links TRBV29-1 with TRBJ2-7; no firm D call. The V gene lost 5 bases and the J gene lost 1 base, with 12 bases spanning the gap. Germline CDR1 is SQVTM and CDR2 is ANQGSEA. The CDR3 is made up of 13 amino acids. CDR3 nucleotides: TGCAGCGTTTCCAATCCCCCATCCTACGAGCAGTACTTC. Translating it yields CSVSNPPSYEQYF.

In this sample, this clone turned up a few times. The rearrangement uses TRBV19 and TRBJ1-2, with TRBD1 identical over 8 bases. This CDR3 spans 12 amino acids. V was clipped by 11 bases and J by 6 bases; unmatched bases: 8. The germline V gene encodes CDR1 LNHDA and CDR2 SQIVND (reference sequence). This CDR3 is CAVRDRLDGYTF. The DNA for the CDR3 is TGTGCCGTTCGGGACAGGCTAGATGGCTACACCTTC. Variable domain in full (rest from reference TRBV19 and TRBJ1-2): DGGITQSPKYLFRKEGQNVTLSCEQNLNHDAMYWYRQDPGQGLRLIYYSQIVNDFQKGDIAEGYSVSREKKESFPLTVTSAQKNPTAFYLCAVRDRLDGYTFGSGTRLTVV.

This chain joins TRBV2 and TRBJ2-5, with 7 bases identical to TRBD1. The CDR3 has 15 amino acids. CDR1 and CDR2 (germline): SNHLY, FYNNEI. The ends lost 7 bases at V and 0 bases at J; junction bases unmatched: 8. CDR3 DNA: TGTGCCAGCAACAGGGGCAGGAGCTACCAAGAGACCCAGTACTTC. Translating gives CASNRGRSYQETQYF.

This sequence joins TRBV28 and TRBJ2-5; tentatively, D is TRBD1 (6 bases). This CDR3 region has 17 residues. V was shortened by 6 bases and J by 5 bases, with 25 bases between the two germline ends. Germline V gene lookup returns CDR1 MDHEN and CDR2 SYDVKM. The chain's CDR3 is CASSSQKTPPGEETQYF. The CDR3 region has the DNA TGTGCCAGCAGCTCGCAAAAGACGCCCCCAGGGGAGGAGACCCAGTACTTC.

This clone was seen more than once but under ten times. This chain connects TRBV6-6 to TRBJ2-2; 8 nucleotides line up with TRBD1. After removal of 6 bases from V and 6 bases from J, the junction contained 12 bases not matched to a gene. Germline-derived CDR1 and CDR2 are MNHNY and SVGAGI (reference sequence). The CDR3 covers 16 residues. This CDR3 reads CASRGHRTGLSGELFF. The CDR3 DNA reads as TGTGCCAGCAGGGGACATAGGACAGGGTTATCCGGGGAGCTGTTTTTT.

J is TRBJ2-1 and V is TRBV9, with D tentatively TRBD2 (6 bases). Germline V gene sequence: CDR1 SGDLS, CDR2 YYNGEE. This CDR3 is built from 15 residues. V lost 4 bases and J lost 3, with 14 bases in between. CDR3 sequence (DNA): TGTGCCAGCAGCCCGGACGGCGGGATCTACAATGAGCAGTTCTTC. It specifies CASSPDGGIYNEQFF.

This rearrangement joins TRBV4-2 to TRBJ2-5; 13 bases match TRBD2. The DNA matches TRBJ2-7 better at its end, which makes the J call doubtful. CDR3 length: 16 residues. Germline V lookup: CDR1 LGHNA, CDR2 YNFKEQ. CDR3 coding DNA: TGTGCCAGCAGCCCAGGACTAGCGGGAGCCCTTGACGAGCAGTACTTC. Its protein product is CASSPGLAGALDEQYF.

This clone was counted once. The V gene is TRBV9, the J gene TRBJ1-1, with unresolved D. The germline V gene has CDR1 SGDLS and CDR2 YYNGEE. The V and J ends lost 3 bases and 2 bases respectively, with 11 bases between them. The CDR3 is made up of 14 amino acids. Here the CDR3 DNA reads TGTGCCAGCAGCGCCGAGAAAGGAAACACTGAAGCTTTCTTT. Translating gives CASSAEKGNTEAFF.

This clone turned up a few times. This chain connects TRBV6-1 to TRBJ2-1; 9 nucleotides match TRBD1. The CDR3 runs 13 residues. Germline CDR1 reads MNHNS; CDR2 reads SASEGT. With 6 bases clipped from V and 8 bases from J, the junction kept 5 bases outside the gene matches. The DNA of the CDR3 is TGTGCCAGCAGGGACAGGGGAATCGATGAGCAGTTCTTC. Protein sequence: CASRDRGIDEQFF.

The chain recombines TRBV9 with TRBJ2-7; D perhaps matches TRBD1 (6 bases). V was cut by 0 bases and J by 6 bases, with 16 bases left in between. Germline V CDR1 and CDR2: SGDLS, YYNGEE. The CDR3 sequence is 15 residues long. For the CDR3, the DNA is TGTGCCAGCAGCGTAGGTGCGGACAGCTCGTCCGAGCAGTACTTC. It yields the protein CASSVGADSSSEQYF.

J is TRBJ1-1 and V is TRBV6-1; no definite D call. CDR1 MNHNS and CDR2 SASEGT come from the germline V gene. There are 13 residues in the CDR3. V was shortened by 10 bases and J by 5 bases, with 17 bases between the two germline ends. The CDR3 region has the DNA TGTGCCACCCGACCGGGCCCGGGGACTGAAGCTTTCTTT. This encodes CATRPGPGTEAFF.

This clone has a single count. The genes are TRBV5-1 and TRBJ2-7; 10 nucleotides line up with TRBD1. The CDR3 length is 15 residues. Per germline, CDR1 SGHRS and CDR2 YFSETQ. V lost 5 bases, J lost 4 bases, and 9 bases stayed unmatched. The CDR3 region is CASSSTGQGQYEQYF. The DNA of the CDR3 is TGCGCCAGCAGTTCAACGGGACAGGGGCAGTACGAGCAGTACTTC.